This T cell receptor beta chain was captured in a study of T-cell reconstitution after alpha-beta-depleted transplantation in children. Germline CDR1 DFQATT, CDR2 SNEGSKA (reference sequence). The CDR3 extends over 14 amino acids. With 1 base removed from V and 2 bases from J, the gap between germline ends came to 8 bases. This clonotype appeared many times. Molecular barcoding with unique molecular identifiers was used for the TCRbeta library. Via MiXCR, TCRdb re-called the PCR reads, giving one row per CDR3 protein. The top ten hold 35% to 40% of the sample, which has about 16,000 distinct CDR3 sequences, roughly 7.1% seen once.

V is TRBV20-1 and J is TRBJ2-2; maybe TRBD2 (6 bases). The receptor's source is a boy under two years old who had a stem cell transplant for Wiskott-Aldrich syndrome, so the T cells may come from the graft donor. The sequencing here drew on PBMCs, mostly from graft donor cells, taken 60 days after TCRalphabeta/CD19-depleted stem cell transplant. The CDR3 nucleotides are TGCAGTGCTAGAGTGGGGGGAAACACCGGGGAGCTGTTTTTT. This encodes CSARVGGNTGELFF.